This TCR beta chain appears in the sequencing data of a study of blood T cell repertoires in COVID-19. In the original workflow: By means of reference gene primer amplification, nucleated cell counts were estimated. Using immunoSEQ multiplex PCR, the repertoire was profiled, and TCRdb retains in-frame clones only, with some absent. From that table come the V and J calls and clone size; the DNA was used to work out D and trimming. The table includes roughly 150,000 clones, 80% to 90% detected once. This sequence originates from an elderly man with acute or convalescent COVID-19. The sequencing input was peripheral blood.

CDR3 sequence (DNA): TGTGCCAGCAGCTTAACGGACGGGGGGCCCCCCTACGAGCAGTACTTC. It translates to CASSLTDGGPPYEQYF. The rearrangement links TRBV5-6 to TRBJ2-7; D possibly corresponds to TRBD2 (7 bases). The CDR3 extends over 16 amino acids. Germline loops: CDR1 SGHDT, CDR2 YYEEEE. The V end was cut by 2 bases, the J end by 2 bases, with 17 bases between.